This is a list of T cell receptor beta chains from one sample in a study of shared clonotypes between healthy human individuals. Using immunoSEQ multiplex PCR, the repertoire was profiled, and TCRdb retains in-frame clones only, with some absent. The repertoire holds about 1,800,000 clones, about 95% seen once, with around 1% in the top ten. Sequenced: naive CD8+ T cells sorted from blood. The receptor source for this set is a man between 18 and 29 years old in good health. The CDR3 runs from the conserved cysteine through the conserved F or W. A D gene is named only where the DNA matches it firmly. Not every row has a clone size; where given, it reads once, few, many or a size class.

size: NA
D: NA
V: TRBV13
J: TRBJ2-7
length: 13
DNA: TGTGCCAGCAGCTTAGACCGAGGCTACGAGCAGTACTTC
CDR3: CASSLDRGYEQYF

size: NA
D: NA
V: TRBV30
J: TRBJ2-1
length: 14
DNA: TGTGCCTGGAGTCCCGGGGGAGTCCCGTGGGAGCAGTTCTTC
CDR3: CAWSPGGVPWEQFF

size: NA
D: NA
V: TRBV27
J: TRBJ2-6
length: 16
DNA: TGTGCCAGCAGTCCGACACACAGTTTGGGGGCCAACGTCCTGACTTTC
CDR3: CASSPTHSLGANVLTF

size: NA
D: TRBD2
V: TRBV29-1
J: TRBJ2-5
length: 15
DNA: TGCAGCGTTGACTGGACTAGCGGGGGGTTGGAGACCCAGTACTTC
CDR3: CSVDWTSGGLETQYF

size: NA
D: NA
V: TRBV10-3
J: TRBJ1-5
length: 15
DNA: TGTGCCATCAGTGATCACAGGGACGGCTTACAGCCCCAGCATTTT
CDR3: CAISDHRDGLQPQHF

size: NA
D: NA
V: TRBV19
J: TRBJ1-1
length: 13
DNA: TGTGCCAGTGGAACAGGGTTTTACACTGAAGCTTTCTTT
CDR3: CASGTGFYTEAFF

size: NA
D: TRBD2
V: TRBV29-1
J: TRBJ2-1
length: 13
DNA: TGCAGCGTTGAGGGACTAACTGTCAATGAGCAGTTCTTC
CDR3: CSVEGLTVNEQFF

size: NA
D: TRBD1
V: TRBV19
J: TRBJ1-1
length: 14
DNA: TGTGCCAGTAGTCACCAGGGGGCGGACACTGAAGCTTTCTTT
CDR3: CASSHQGADTEAFF

size: NA
D: TRBD1
V: TRBV6-5
J: TRBJ2-5
length: 14
DNA: TGTGCCAGCAGGACGGACAGGAACCAAGAGACCCAGTACTTC
CDR3: CASRTDRNQETQYF

size: NA
D: NA
V: TRBV10-3
J: TRBJ2-5
length: 16
DNA: TGTGCCATCAGTGAGTCAGGGGGAACTGATCTAGAGACCCAGTACTTC
CDR3: CAISESGGTDLETQYF

size: NA
D: TRBD2
V: TRBV6-1
J: TRBJ2-2
length: 17
DNA: TGTGCCAGCAGTGAACTAGCGGGGGTAACGAACACCGGGGAGCTGTTTTTT
CDR3: CASSELAGVTNTGELFF

size: NA
D: NA
V: TRBV7-9
J: TRBJ2-5
length: 15
DNA: TGTGCCAGCAGCCCCGTGTTGCGGAATAAAGAGACCCAGTACTTC
CDR3: CASSPVLRNKETQYF

size: NA
D: NA
V: TRBV27
J: TRBJ2-1
length: 14
DNA: TGTGCCAGCAGTTTATTGGGTTGGAACAATGAGCAGTTCTTC
CDR3: CASSLLGWNNEQFF

size: NA
D: NA
V: TRBV7-9
J: TRBJ2-7
length: 11
DNA: TGTGCCAGCAGCCCTGGCTACGAGCAGTACTTC
CDR3: CASSPGYEQYF

size: NA
D: NA
V: TRBV10-2
J: TRBJ2-5
length: 14
DNA: TGCGCCAGCAAGGAAGGAGGAGGCGAAGAGACCCAGTACTTC
CDR3: CASKEGGGEETQYF

size: NA
D: TRBD2
V: TRBV27
J: TRBJ2-1
length: 15
DNA: TGTGCCAGCAGTTCCGGGACTAGCGGGATGGATGAGCAGTTCTTC
CDR3: CASSSGTSGMDEQFF

size: NA
D: NA
V: TRBV13
J: TRBJ1-4
length: 13
DNA: TGTGCCAGCAGACAACGTGGTAATGAAAAACTGTTTTTT
CDR3: CASRQRGNEKLFF

size: NA
D: NA
V: TRBV19
J: TRBJ1-2
length: 15
DNA: TGTGCCAGTATATCAAGGACCGGCGGAGAAACCGGCTACACCTTC
CDR3: CASISRTGGETGYTF

size: NA
D: NA
V: TRBV5-6
J: TRBJ1-1
length: 13
DNA: TGTGCCAGCAGCTTGGGGGTGAACACTGAAGCTTTCTTT
CDR3: CASSLGVNTEAFF

size: NA
D: TRBD1
V: TRBV18
J: TRBJ1-1
length: 15
DNA: TGTGCCAGCTCACCACCGGAAGGGGGCCCCCCTGAAGCTTTCTTT
CDR3: CASSPPEGGPPEAFF

size: NA
D: TRBD1
V: TRBV29-1
J: TRBJ2-7
length: 13
DNA: TGCAGCGTTAGGACAGGAGGATCCTACGAGCAGTACTTC
CDR3: CSVRTGGSYEQYF

size: NA
D: TRBD1
V: TRBV28
J: TRBJ2-7
length: 14
DNA: TGTGCCAGCAGTTTCCCGGGACAGGGGGACGAGCAGTACTTC
CDR3: CASSFPGQGDEQYF

size: NA
D: NA
V: TRBV7-3
J: TRBJ1-2
length: 14
DNA: TGTGCCAGCAGCCTGATTGAGGGAGGCTATGGCTACACCTTC
CDR3: CASSLIEGGYGYTF

size: NA
D: TRBD1
V: TRBV5-1
J: TRBJ2-7
length: 15
DNA: TGCGCCAGCAGCTTGGAAATGGGGACAGCCTACGAGCAGTACTTC
CDR3: CASSLEMGTAYEQYF

size: NA
D: NA
V: TRBV15
J: TRBJ1-6
length: 18
DNA: TGTGCCACCAGCAGAGATGGGGGGGCTGAGTCCTATAATTCACCCCTCCACTTT
CDR3: CATSRDGGAESYNSPLHF

size: NA
D: NA
V: TRBV2
J: TRBJ2-7
length: 14
DNA: TGTGCCAGCATGGACAGTGCAAGCTCCTACGAGCAGTACTTC
CDR3: CASMDSASSYEQYF

size: NA
D: TRBD2
V: TRBV7-9
J: TRBJ2-3
length: 18
DNA: TGTGCCAGCAGCTTAGATCTCTTTACTAGCGGGGGCACAGATACGCAGTATTTT
CDR3: CASSLDLFTSGGTDTQYF

size: NA
D: NA
V: TRBV6-5
J: TRBJ2-5
length: 14
DNA: TGTGCCAGCAGGGCCCGAGGGTATGGAGAGACCCAGTACTTC
CDR3: CASRARGYGETQYF

size: once
D: TRBD1
V: TRBV25-1
J: TRBJ2-7
length: 15
DNA: TGTGCCAGCAGTCCGGGGAGACAGGGAAGCTACGAGCAGTACTTC
CDR3: CASSPGRQGSYEQYF

size: NA
D: TRBD1
V: TRBV27
J: TRBJ1-2
length: 14
DNA: TGTGCCAGCAGTTCGGGACAGGGGGCGTTTGGCTACACCTTC
CDR3: CASSSGQGAFGYTF

size: NA
D: NA
V: TRBV4-3
J: TRBJ1-2
length: 15
DNA: TGCGCCAGCAGCCAAGTACAGCTTGATAACTATGGCTACACCTTC
CDR3: CASSQVQLDNYGYTF